A selection of T cell receptor beta chains follows, all from one sample in a study of blood T cell repertoires in COVID-19. The table came from immunoSEQ multiplex PCR; TCRdb's copy has only in-frame clones and leaves some out. Among roughly 250,000 clones listed, roughly 87% were seen once. Specimen: PBMCs or T cells enriched from blood (not recorded which). The origin of the receptors is a woman between 25 and 40 years old with acute COVID-19. The CDR3 runs from the conserved cysteine through the conserved F or W. D genes are given only for firm matches. Size values are once, few and many counts, or a class for expanded clones, and some rows have none.

V gene: TRBV7-9; D gene: -; clone size: -; J gene: TRBJ2-7; CDR3 protein: CASSQWFNEQYF; CDR3 DNA: TGTGCCAGCAGCCAGTGGTTCAACGAGCAGTACTTC
V gene: TRBV25-1; D gene: -; clone size: -; J gene: TRBJ1-3; CDR3 protein: CASSEYAAGSGNTIYF; CDR3 DNA: TGTGCCAGCAGTGAATATGCGGCAGGGTCGGGAAACACCATATATTTT
V gene: TRBV3-1/TRBV3-2; D gene: TRBD1; clone size: -; J gene: TRBJ2-1; CDR3 protein: CASSQDSGQIFNEQFF; CDR3 DNA: TGTGCCAGCAGCCAAGACTCGGGACAGATATTCAATGAGCAGTTCTTC
V gene: TRBV28; D gene: TRBD2; clone size: -; J gene: TRBJ2-3; CDR3 protein: CASSSLRLAGGTDTQYF; CDR3 DNA: TGTGCCAGCAGTTCCCTTCGACTAGCGGGGGGCACAGATACGCAGTATTTT
V gene: TRBV5-1; D gene: TRBD2; clone size: -; J gene: TRBJ2-2; CDR3 protein: CASSLAGTSGRSGTGELFF; CDR3 DNA: TGCGCCAGCAGCTTGGCCGGGACTAGCGGGAGGTCCGGGACCGGGGAGCTGTTTTTT
V gene: TRBV2; D gene: TRBD1; clone size: -; J gene: TRBJ2-2; CDR3 protein: CASSEATGLNTGELFF; CDR3 DNA: TGTGCCAGCAGTGAAGCGACAGGGCTCAACACCGGGGAGCTGTTTTTT
V gene: TRBV5-6; D gene: -; clone size: -; J gene: TRBJ2-1; CDR3 protein: CASSLGSSSYNEQFF; CDR3 DNA: TGTGCCAGCAGCTTGGGTTCGAGCTCCTACAATGAGCAGTTCTTC
V gene: TRBV12-3/TRBV12-4; D gene: TRBD1; clone size: few; J gene: TRBJ1-2; CDR3 protein: CASSRDSNYGYTF; CDR3 DNA: TGTGCCAGCAGTCGGGACAGTAACTATGGCTACACCTTC
V gene: TRBV7-2; D gene: -; clone size: -; J gene: TRBJ2-1; CDR3 protein: CASSSGVSHNEQFF; CDR3 DNA: TGTGCCAGCAGCTCAGGGGTATCCCACAATGAGCAGTTCTTC
V gene: TRBV2; D gene: -; clone size: once; J gene: TRBJ2-1; CDR3 protein: CASSVPYNEQFF; CDR3 DNA: TGTGCCAGCTCGGTCCCTTACAATGAGCAGTTCTTC
V gene: TRBV19; D gene: -; clone size: -; J gene: TRBJ1-1; CDR3 protein: CASTLLTGSGSAFF; CDR3 DNA: TGTGCCAGTACCCTCTTGACGGGTTCTGGTTCAGCTTTCTTT
V gene: TRBV18; D gene: -; clone size: -; J gene: TRBJ1-1; CDR3 protein: CASSPGQNTEAFF; CDR3 DNA: TGTGCCAGCTCACCAGGACAGAACACTGAAGCTTTCTTT
V gene: TRBV6-2/TRBV6-3; D gene: -; clone size: -; J gene: TRBJ2-3; CDR3 protein: CASSYDRDTQYF; CDR3 DNA: TGTGCCAGCAGTTATGATAGAGATACGCAGTATTTT
V gene: TRBV7-7; D gene: TRBD2; clone size: -; J gene: TRBJ2-2; CDR3 protein: CASSPPTSGLNTGELFF; CDR3 DNA: TGTGCTAGCAGTCCCCCGACTAGCGGGCTGAACACCGGGGAGCTGTTTTTT
V gene: TRBV28; D gene: -; clone size: once; J gene: TRBJ1-4; CDR3 protein: CASSFSGEKLFF; CDR3 DNA: TGTGCCAGCAGTTTCTCGGGAGAAAAACTGTTTTTT
V gene: TRBV5-1; D gene: -; clone size: -; J gene: TRBJ2-7; CDR3 protein: CASSLAPLDSSYEQYF; CDR3 DNA: TGCGCCAGCAGCTTGGCCCCGCTAGATAGCTCCTACGAGCAGTACTTC
V gene: TRBV11-2; D gene: TRBD2; clone size: -; J gene: TRBJ2-7; CDR3 protein: CASSLSGSGEQYF; CDR3 DNA: TGTGCCAGCAGCCTTAGCGGGAGTGGAGAGCAGTACTTC
V gene: TRBV20-1; D gene: -; clone size: -; J gene: TRBJ1-1; CDR3 protein: CSARNTEAFF; CDR3 DNA: TGCAGTGCCCGGAACACTGAAGCTTTCTTT
V gene: TRBV12-5; D gene: -; clone size: once; J gene: TRBJ2-7; CDR3 protein: CASGGDTPKEYF; CDR3 DNA: TGTGCTAGTGGTGGGGACACCCCGAAGGAGTACTTC
V gene: TRBV5-6; D gene: -; clone size: -; J gene: TRBJ2-3; CDR3 protein: CASSLDSYSTDTQYF; CDR3 DNA: TGTGCCAGCAGCTTGGACAGTTATAGCACAGATACGCAGTATTTT
V gene: TRBV13; D gene: -; clone size: -; J gene: TRBJ2-3; CDR3 protein: CASSLLAGKDTQYF; CDR3 DNA: TGTGCCAGCAGCTTATTGGCGGGGAAAGATACGCAGTATTTT
V gene: TRBV7-6; D gene: -; clone size: -; J gene: TRBJ1-1; CDR3 protein: CASSPLGGLAFF; CDR3 DNA: TGTGCCAGCAGCCCCCTGGGAGGTTTAGCTTTCTTT
V gene: TRBV5-5; D gene: -; clone size: -; J gene: TRBJ1-4; CDR3 protein: CASSGTPNEKLFF; CDR3 DNA: TGTGCCAGCAGCGGGACACCGAATGAAAAACTGTTTTTT
V gene: TRBV19; D gene: TRBD1; clone size: -; J gene: TRBJ1-1; CDR3 protein: CASSTQANRGNTEAFF; CDR3 DNA: TGTGCCAGTAGTACCCAGGCTAACAGGGGCAACACTGAAGCTTTCTTT
V gene: TRBV5-1; D gene: -; clone size: -; J gene: TRBJ1-2; CDR3 protein: CASSPDGGYGYTF; CDR3 DNA: TGCGCCAGCAGCCCGGACGGGGGCTATGGCTACACCTTC
V gene: TRBV20-1; D gene: -; clone size: once; J gene: TRBJ1-2; CDR3 protein: CSASGGVGYTF; CDR3 DNA: TGCAGTGCTAGCGGAGGTGTAGGCTACACCTTC
V gene: TRBV12-3/TRBV12-4; D gene: TRBD1; clone size: -; J gene: TRBJ2-7; CDR3 protein: CASTPGGRGEQYF; CDR3 DNA: TGTGCCAGCACCCCAGGGGGCCGTGGCGAGCAGTACTTC
V gene: TRBV7-3; D gene: TRBD2; clone size: -; J gene: TRBJ2-3; CDR3 protein: CASSSQGAGESDTQYF; CDR3 DNA: TGTGCCAGCAGCTCACAAGGCGCGGGAGAGTCAGATACGCAGTATTTT
V gene: TRBV5-1; D gene: -; clone size: -; J gene: TRBJ2-3; CDR3 protein: CASSWHADSGYTDTQYF; CDR3 DNA: TGCGCCAGCAGCTGGCATGCGGATAGCGGTTACACAGATACGCAGTATTTT
V gene: TRBV7-2; D gene: -; clone size: -; J gene: TRBJ2-1; CDR3 protein: CASSLAGVNEQFF; CDR3 DNA: TGTGCCAGCAGCTTAGCGGGCGTCAATGAGCAGTTCTTC
V gene: TRBV27; D gene: TRBD2; clone size: -; J gene: TRBJ2-1; CDR3 protein: CASSLRLAGRSYNEQFF; CDR3 DNA: TGTGCCAGCAGTTTAAGGCTAGCGGGACGATCCTACAATGAGCAGTTCTTC
V gene: TRBV15; D gene: -; clone size: -; J gene: TRBJ2-5; CDR3 protein: CATSSGQITQETQYF; CDR3 DNA: TGTGCCACCAGCAGTGGACAGATCACACAAGAGACCCAGTACTTC
V gene: TRBV3-1/TRBV3-2; D gene: -; clone size: -; J gene: TRBJ2-5; CDR3 protein: CASSQDRDLGTQYF; CDR3 DNA: TGTGCCAGCAGCCAAGATAGGGACTTGGGGACCCAGTACTTC
V gene: TRBV6-4; D gene: -; clone size: -; J gene: TRBJ1-6; CDR3 protein: CASIGGSTLHF; CDR3 DNA: TGTGCCAGCATCGGGGGTTCGACCCTCCACTTT
V gene: TRBV6-4; D gene: -; clone size: -; J gene: TRBJ2-2; CDR3 protein: CASSDGPTGELFF; CDR3 DNA: TGTGCCAGCAGTGACGGGCCAACCGGGGAGCTGTTTTTT
V gene: TRBV11-1; D gene: -; clone size: -; J gene: TRBJ2-3; CDR3 protein: CASSLAPSSTDTQYF; CDR3 DNA: TGTGCCAGCAGCTTAGCGCCCAGTAGCACAGATACGCAGTATTTT
V gene: TRBV2; D gene: -; clone size: -; J gene: TRBJ2-2; CDR3 protein: CASRHGQSNTGELFF; CDR3 DNA: TGTGCCTCTCGGCACGGACAGAGCAACACCGGGGAGCTGTTTTTT
V gene: TRBV28; D gene: TRBD1; clone size: -; J gene: TRBJ2-2; CDR3 protein: CASREDRGGAGELFF; CDR3 DNA: TGTGCCAGCAGAGAAGACAGGGGAGGTGCCGGGGAGCTGTTTTTT
V gene: TRBV5-6; D gene: TRBD2; clone size: -; J gene: TRBJ2-2; CDR3 protein: CASSLGFGGRYTGELFF; CDR3 DNA: TGTGCCAGCAGCTTGGGATTTGGCGGGAGGTACACCGGGGAGCTGTTTTTT
V gene: TRBV28; D gene: -; clone size: -; J gene: TRBJ2-5; CDR3 protein: CASSLLLAETQYF; CDR3 DNA: TGTGCCAGCAGTTTATTACTAGCAGAGACCCAGTACTTC
V gene: TRBV28; D gene: -; clone size: -; J gene: TRBJ2-5; CDR3 protein: CASSLARHRGETQYF; CDR3 DNA: TGTGCCAGCAGTTTAGCCCGGCATAGGGGAGAGACCCAGTACTTC
V gene: TRBV28; D gene: TRBD1; clone size: -; J gene: TRBJ2-2; CDR3 protein: CASKLTQQGAGGELFF; CDR3 DNA: TGTGCCAGCAAACTGACTCAACAGGGGGCTGGCGGGGAGCTGTTTTTT
V gene: TRBV20-1; D gene: -; clone size: -; J gene: TRBJ2-4; CDR3 protein: CSASLSAKNIQYF; CDR3 DNA: TGCAGTGCTAGTCTTTCTGCCAAAAACATTCAGTACTTC
V gene: TRBV5-1; D gene: TRBD1; clone size: -; J gene: TRBJ2-6; CDR3 protein: CASSQTGAIGANVLTF; CDR3 DNA: TGCGCCAGTAGCCAGACAGGGGCGATTGGGGCCAACGTCCTGACTTTC
V gene: TRBV6-6; D gene: TRBD1; clone size: -; J gene: TRBJ1-3; CDR3 protein: CASSTAQGTGNTIYF; CDR3 DNA: TGTGCCAGCAGTACCGCACAGGGGACTGGAAACACCATATATTTT
V gene: TRBV6-4; D gene: -; clone size: -; J gene: TRBJ1-2; CDR3 protein: CASSQGLGYGYTF; CDR3 DNA: TGTGCCAGCAGTCAGGGATTGGGCTATGGCTACACCTTC
V gene: TRBV7-3; D gene: -; clone size: -; J gene: TRBJ2-5; CDR3 protein: CASRLTLESQETQYF; CDR3 DNA: TGTGCCAGCAGGTTGACTCTGGAAAGTCAAGAGACCCAGTACTTC
V gene: TRBV5-4; D gene: TRBD2; clone size: -; J gene: TRBJ2-7; CDR3 protein: CASSLGTSGGAEQYF; CDR3 DNA: TGTGCCAGCAGCTTGGGGACTAGCGGAGGAGCCGAGCAGTACTTC
V gene: TRBV19; D gene: -; clone size: -; J gene: TRBJ2-2; CDR3 protein: CASSPRQVTGELFF; CDR3 DNA: TGTGCCAGTAGTCCCCGACAGGTAACCGGGGAGCTGTTTTTT
V gene: TRBV6-2/TRBV6-3; D gene: TRBD2; clone size: -; J gene: TRBJ2-7; CDR3 protein: CASSPGLAGGVTLTKQYF; CDR3 DNA: TGTGCCAGCAGTCCCGGACTAGCGGGAGGGGTTACCCTTACGAAGCAGTACTTC
V gene: TRBV28; D gene: -; clone size: -; J gene: TRBJ1-6; CDR3 protein: CASSTGSSYNSPLHF; CDR3 DNA: TGTGCCAGCAGCACAGGGAGCTCCTATAATTCACCCCTCCACTTT
V gene: TRBV5-1; D gene: TRBD1; clone size: -; J gene: TRBJ1-2; CDR3 protein: CASSPGQGLGYTF; CDR3 DNA: TGCGCCAGCAGCCCAGGACAGGGCCTTGGCTACACCTTC
V gene: TRBV3-1/TRBV3-2; D gene: -; clone size: few; J gene: TRBJ1-5; CDR3 protein: CASSQDNGANQPQHF; CDR3 DNA: TGTGCCAGCAGCCAAGATAACGGAGCAAATCAGCCCCAGCATTTT